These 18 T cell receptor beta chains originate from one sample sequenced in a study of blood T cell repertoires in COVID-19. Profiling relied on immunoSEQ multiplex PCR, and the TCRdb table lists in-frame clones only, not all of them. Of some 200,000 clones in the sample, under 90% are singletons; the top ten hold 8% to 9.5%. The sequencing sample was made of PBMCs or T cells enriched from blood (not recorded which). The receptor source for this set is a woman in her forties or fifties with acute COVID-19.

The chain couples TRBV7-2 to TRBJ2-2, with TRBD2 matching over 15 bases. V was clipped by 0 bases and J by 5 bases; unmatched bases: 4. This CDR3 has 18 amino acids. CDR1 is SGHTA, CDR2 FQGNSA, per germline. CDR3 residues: CASSLAGLAGGSTGELFF. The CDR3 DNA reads TGTGCCAGCAGCTTAGCGGGACTAGCGGGGGGTAGTACCGGGGAGCTGTTTTTT.

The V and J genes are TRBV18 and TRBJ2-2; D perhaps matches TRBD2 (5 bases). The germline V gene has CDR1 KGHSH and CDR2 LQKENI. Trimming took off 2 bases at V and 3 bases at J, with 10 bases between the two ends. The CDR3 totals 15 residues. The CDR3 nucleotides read TGTGCCAGCTCACCAAGTCGGGGTGACACCGGGGAGCTGTTTTTT. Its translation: CASSPSRGDTGELFF.

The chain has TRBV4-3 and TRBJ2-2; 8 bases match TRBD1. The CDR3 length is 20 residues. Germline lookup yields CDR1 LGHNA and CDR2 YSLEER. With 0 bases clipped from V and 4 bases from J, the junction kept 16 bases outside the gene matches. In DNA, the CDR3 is TGCGCCAGCAGCCAAGATATCCCGCAGGGGGCGCGAGGAAGCACCGGGGAGCTGTTTTTT. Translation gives CASSQDIPQGARGSTGELFF.

CDR3 in DNA: TGTGCCAGCTCAAGAGACAGGGGATTTCAGTACTTC. Translated: CASSRDRGFQYF. The chain combines TRBV18 with TRBJ2-4; 8 bases are a match to TRBD1. V shed 5 bases, J shed 11 bases, and the junction held 5 bases outside the gene matches. The CDR3 totals 12 residues. Germline values: CDR1 KGHSH, CDR2 LQKENI.

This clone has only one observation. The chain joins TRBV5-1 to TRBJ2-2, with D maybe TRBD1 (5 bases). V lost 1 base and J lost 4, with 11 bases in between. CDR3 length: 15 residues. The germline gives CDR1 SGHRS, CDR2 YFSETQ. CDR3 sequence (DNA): TGCGCCAGCAGCTTGACAACAGGTATCACCGGGGAGCTGTTTTTT. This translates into CASSLTTGITGELFF.

The CDR3 reads CASSQGGQPQHF. In DNA, the CDR3 is TGTGCCAGCAGTCAGGGGGGTCAGCCCCAGCATTTT. V and J are TRBV6-2 or TRBV6-3 and TRBJ1-5; 7 nucleotides agree with TRBD1. The CDR3 extends over 12 amino acids. Germline CDR1 is MNHEY and CDR2 is SVGEGT. V was clipped by 5 bases and J by 6 bases; unmatched bases: 1.

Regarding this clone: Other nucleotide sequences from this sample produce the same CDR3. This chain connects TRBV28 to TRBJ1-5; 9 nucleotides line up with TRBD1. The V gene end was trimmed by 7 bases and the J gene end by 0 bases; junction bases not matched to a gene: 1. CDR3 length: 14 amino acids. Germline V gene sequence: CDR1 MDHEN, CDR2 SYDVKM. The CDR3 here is CASTGQGSNQPQHF. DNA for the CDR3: TGTGCCAGCACGGGACAGGGTAGCAATCAGCCCCAGCATTTT. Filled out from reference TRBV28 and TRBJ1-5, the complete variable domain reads DVKVTQSSRYLVKRTGEKVFLECVQDMDHENMFWYRQDPGLGLRLIYFSYDVKMKEKGDIPEGYSVSREKKERFSLILESASTNQTSMYLCASTGQGSNQPQHFGDGTRLSIL.

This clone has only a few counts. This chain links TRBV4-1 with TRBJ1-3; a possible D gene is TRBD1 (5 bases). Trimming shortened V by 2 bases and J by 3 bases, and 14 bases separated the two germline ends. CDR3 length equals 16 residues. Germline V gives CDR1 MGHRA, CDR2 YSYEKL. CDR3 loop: CASSQISGISGNTIYF. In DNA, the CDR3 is TGCGCCAGCAGCCAAATCTCAGGGATAAGTGGAAACACCATATATTTT.

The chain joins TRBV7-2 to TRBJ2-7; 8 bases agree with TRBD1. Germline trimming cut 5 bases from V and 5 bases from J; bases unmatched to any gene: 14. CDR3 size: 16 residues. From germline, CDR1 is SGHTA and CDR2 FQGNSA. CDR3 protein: CASSPRRTGSSDEQYF. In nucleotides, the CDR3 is TGTGCCAGCAGCCCCAGACGGACAGGGTCTTCTGACGAGCAGTACTTC.

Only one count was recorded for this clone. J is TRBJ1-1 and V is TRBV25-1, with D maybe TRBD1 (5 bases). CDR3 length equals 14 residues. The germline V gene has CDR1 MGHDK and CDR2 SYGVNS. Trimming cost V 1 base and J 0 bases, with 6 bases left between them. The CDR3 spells CASSELGLNTEAFF. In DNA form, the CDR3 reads TGTGCCAGCAGTGAATTGGGGCTGAACACTGAAGCTTTCTTT.

Here the CDR3 reads CASSIGRGTGLNYGYTF. The CDR3 DNA follows: TGTGCCAGTAGTATCGGACGAGGGACAGGGTTGAACTATGGCTACACCTTC. This chain joins TRBV19 and TRBJ1-2; TRBD1 aligns across 9 bases. The J segment lost 2 bases and the V segment lost 3 bases, leaving 10 bases of the junction unmatched. This CDR3 spans 17 amino acids. CDR1 and CDR2 (germline): LNHDA, SQIVND (reference sequence).

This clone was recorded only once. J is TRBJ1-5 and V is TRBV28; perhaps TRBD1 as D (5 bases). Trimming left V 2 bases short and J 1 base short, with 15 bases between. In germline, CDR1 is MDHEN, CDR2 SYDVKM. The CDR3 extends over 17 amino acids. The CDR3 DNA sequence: TGTGCCAGCAGTTTACGGTCAGGGTTTACGAGCAATCAGCCCCAGCATTTT. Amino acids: CASSLRSGFTSNQPQHF. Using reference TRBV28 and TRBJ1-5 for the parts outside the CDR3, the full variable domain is DVKVTQSSRYLVKRTGEKVFLECVQDMDHENMFWYRQDPGLGLRLIYFSYDVKMKEKGDIPEGYSVSREKKERFSLILESASTNQTSMYLCASSLRSGFTSNQPQHFGDGTRLSIL.

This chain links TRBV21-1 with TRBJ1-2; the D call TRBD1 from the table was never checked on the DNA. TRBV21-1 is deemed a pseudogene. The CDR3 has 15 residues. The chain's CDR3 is CASSKERQGAYGYTF. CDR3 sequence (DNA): TGTGCCAGCAGCAAAGAACGACAGGGGGCGTATGGCTACACCTTC.

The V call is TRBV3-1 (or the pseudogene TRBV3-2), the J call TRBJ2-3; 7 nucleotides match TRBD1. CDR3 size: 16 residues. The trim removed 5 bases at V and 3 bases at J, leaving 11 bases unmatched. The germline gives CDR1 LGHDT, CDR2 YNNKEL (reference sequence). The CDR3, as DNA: TGTGCCAGCAGCTATCGAAACAGGGGTGAGACAGATACGCAGTATTTT. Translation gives CASSYRNRGETDTQYF.

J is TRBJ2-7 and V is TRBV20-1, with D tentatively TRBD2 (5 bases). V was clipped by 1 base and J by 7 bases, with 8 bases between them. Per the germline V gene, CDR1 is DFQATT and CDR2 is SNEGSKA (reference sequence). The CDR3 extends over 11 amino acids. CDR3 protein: CSARGGGEQYF. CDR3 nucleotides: TGCAGTGCTAGAGGAGGCGGGGAGCAGTACTTC.

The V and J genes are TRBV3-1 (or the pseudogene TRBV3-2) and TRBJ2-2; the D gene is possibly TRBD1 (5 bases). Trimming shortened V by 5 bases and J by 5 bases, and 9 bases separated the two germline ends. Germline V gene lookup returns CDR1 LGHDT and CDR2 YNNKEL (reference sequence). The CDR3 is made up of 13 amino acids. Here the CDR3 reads CASSIRQTGELFF. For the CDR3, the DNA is TGTGCCAGCAGCATTCGACAGACCGGGGAGCTGTTTTTT.

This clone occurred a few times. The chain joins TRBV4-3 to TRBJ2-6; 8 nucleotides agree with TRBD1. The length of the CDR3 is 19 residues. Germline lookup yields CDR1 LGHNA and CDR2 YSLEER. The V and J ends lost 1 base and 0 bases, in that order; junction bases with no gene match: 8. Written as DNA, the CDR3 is TGCGCCAGCAGCCAAGCATGGACAGGGCTAACCTCTGGGGCCAACGTCCTGACTTTC. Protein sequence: CASSQAWTGLTSGANVLTF.

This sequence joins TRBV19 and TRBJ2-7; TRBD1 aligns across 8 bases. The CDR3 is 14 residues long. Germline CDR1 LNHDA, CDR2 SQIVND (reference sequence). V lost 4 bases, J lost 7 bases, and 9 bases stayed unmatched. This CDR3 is CASSTEQGVGEQYF. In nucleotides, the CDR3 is TGTGCCAGTAGTACCGAACAGGGGGTAGGGGAGCAGTACTTC.